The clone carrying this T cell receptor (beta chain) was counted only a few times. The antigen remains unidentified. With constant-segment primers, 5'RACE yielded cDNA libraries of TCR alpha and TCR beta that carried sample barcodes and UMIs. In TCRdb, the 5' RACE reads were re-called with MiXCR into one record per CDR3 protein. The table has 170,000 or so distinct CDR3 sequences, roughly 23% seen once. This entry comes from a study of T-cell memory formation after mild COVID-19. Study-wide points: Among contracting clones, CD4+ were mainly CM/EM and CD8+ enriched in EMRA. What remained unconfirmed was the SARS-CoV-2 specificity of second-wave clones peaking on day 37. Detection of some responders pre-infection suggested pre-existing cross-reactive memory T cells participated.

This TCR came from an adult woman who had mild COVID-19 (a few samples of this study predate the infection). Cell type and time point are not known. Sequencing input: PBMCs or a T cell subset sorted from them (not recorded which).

The CDR3 DNA reads as TGTGCCAGCAGCGGTACAGGGGCAACCTACAATGAGCAGTTCTTC. It specifies CASSGTGATYNEQFF. The gene calls are TRBV7-8 and TRBJ2-1, with 7 bases fitting TRBD1. CDR1 and CDR2 from the germline V gene are SGHVS and FQNEAQ. The junction had 6 bases not matched to a gene; V was cut back by 5 bases and J by 2 bases. The CDR3 runs to 15 residues. The whole variable domain, remainder taken from reference TRBV7-8 and TRBJ2-1, is GAGVSQSPRYKVAKRGQDVALRCDPISGHVSLFWYQQALGQGPEFLTYFQNEAQLDKSGLPSDRFFAERPEGSVSTLKIQRTQQEDSAVYLCASSGTGATYNEQFFGPGTRLTVL.